This T cell receptor beta chain comes out of a study of blood T cell repertoires in COVID-19. Libraries were prepared by immunoSEQ multiplex PCR; TCRdb keeps only in-frame clonotypes and omits some of them. Of hundreds of thousands of clones listed, around nine tenths were seen once; the top ten hold under 0.9%. This clone occurred once. This clonotype originated in a man aged 35-49 years with acute or convalescent COVID-19. What was sequenced was peripheral blood.

As DNA, the CDR3 is TGTGCCAGCAGTGAAGACAGCTCTAATGAAAAACTGTTTTTT. Amino acid sequence: CASSEDSSNEKLFF. This chain connects TRBV27 to TRBJ1-4, with D tentatively TRBD1 (5 bases). The germline CDR1 and CDR2 sequences are MNHEY and SMNVEV (reference sequence). Trimming took off 5 bases at V and 3 bases at J, with 10 bases between the two ends. This CDR3 comprises 14 residues.